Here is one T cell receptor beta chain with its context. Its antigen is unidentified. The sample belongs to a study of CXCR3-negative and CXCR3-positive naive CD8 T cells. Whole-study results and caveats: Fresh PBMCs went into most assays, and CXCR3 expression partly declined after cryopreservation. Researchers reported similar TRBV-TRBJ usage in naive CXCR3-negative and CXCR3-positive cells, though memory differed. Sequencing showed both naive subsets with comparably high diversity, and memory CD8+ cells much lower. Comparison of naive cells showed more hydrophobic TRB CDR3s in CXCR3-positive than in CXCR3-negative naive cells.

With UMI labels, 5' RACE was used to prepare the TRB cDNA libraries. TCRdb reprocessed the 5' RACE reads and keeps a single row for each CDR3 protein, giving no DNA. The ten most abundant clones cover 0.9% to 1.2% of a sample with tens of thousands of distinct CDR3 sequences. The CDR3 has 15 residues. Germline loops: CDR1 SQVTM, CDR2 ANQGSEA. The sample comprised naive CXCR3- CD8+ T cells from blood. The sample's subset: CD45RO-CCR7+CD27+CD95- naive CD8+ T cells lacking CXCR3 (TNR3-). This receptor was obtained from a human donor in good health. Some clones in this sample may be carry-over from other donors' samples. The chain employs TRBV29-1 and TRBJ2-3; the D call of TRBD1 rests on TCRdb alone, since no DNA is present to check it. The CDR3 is CSVEGALTSTDTQYF.